These 25 T cell receptor beta chains share one sample of origin, sequenced in a study of OX40 agonist ivuxolimab in advanced cancers. Some clones are missing from TCRdb's copy, which holds only in-frame ones; the method was immunoSEQ multiplex PCR. Seen here are tens of thousands of clones, 82% observed once, and the top ten hold about a fifth. The source was CD4+ or CD8+ T cells sorted from blood, collected in a trial of the OX40 agonist ivuxolimab. Receptor source: an adult with an advanced solid tumor such as melanoma, head and neck, liver or kidney cancer.

The chain carries TRBV7-6 and TRBJ2-2; D call uncertain. The CDR3 contains 13 residues. The germline CDR1 and CDR2 sequences are SGHVS and FNYEAQ. V lost 4 bases and J lost 2, with 5 bases in between. The CDR3: CASSYTNTGELFF. Written as DNA, the CDR3 is TGTGCCAGCAGCTACACCAACACCGGGGAGCTGTTTTTT.

For the CDR3, the DNA is TGTGCCAGCAGTCCCCCGGGGGGGCGGGTTCGTCTAGCCAAAAACATTCAGTACTTC. It yields the protein CASSPPGGRVRLAKNIQYF. The chain combines TRBV28 with TRBJ2-4; 8 bases fit TRBD2. This CDR3 has 19 residues. Germline-derived CDR1 and CDR2 are MDHEN and SYDVKM. The trim removed 5 bases at V and 0 bases at J, leaving 15 bases unmatched.

This sequence joins TRBV19 and TRBJ1-3; possible D gene TRBD1, 5 bases. V lost 4 bases and J lost 2, with 12 bases in between. The germline V gene has CDR1 LNHDA and CDR2 SQIVND (reference sequence). CDR3 length equals 15 residues. CDR3 DNA: TGTGCCAGTAGTAGGGGACGGGGCCCTGGAAACACCATATATTTT. It codes for CASSRGRGPGNTIYF.

The V call is TRBV2, the J call TRBJ1-1; D is perhaps TRBD1 (6 bases). CDR3 length: 13 amino acids. CDR1 and CDR2 from the germline V gene are SNHLY and FYNNEI. V shed 8 bases and J shed 5 bases, with 15 bases lying between them. The CDR3 sequence is CASSVQGRTEAFF. CDR3 nucleotides: TGTGCCAGCTCCGTACAGGGACGGACTGAAGCTTTCTTT. Using reference TRBV2 and TRBJ1-1 for the parts outside the CDR3, the full variable domain is EPEVTQTPSHQVTQMGQEVILRCVPISNHLYFYWYRQILGQKVEFLVSFYNNEISEKSEIFDDQFSVERPDGSNFTLKIRSTKLEDSAMYFCASSVQGRTEAFFGQGTRLTVV.

In this sample, this clone turned up a few times. V gene TRBV6-6 combines with J gene TRBJ2-7, with 7 bases lining up with TRBD2. V lost 5 bases and J lost 6; bases outside the gene matches: 10. Germline V gene lookup returns CDR1 MNHNY and CDR2 SVGAGI (reference sequence). The length of the CDR3 is 14 residues. This chain's CDR3 is CASSTTGGSGEQYF. CDR3 DNA: TGTGCCAGCAGTACCACGGGAGGATCAGGCGAGCAGTACTTC.

The rearrangement joins TRBV14 to TRBJ1-1; no clear D. The CDR3 runs 13 residues. Germline V CDR1 and CDR2: SGHDN, FVKESK. Trimming pared 1 base from V and 1 base from J, leaving 4 bases between. The CDR3 bases are TGTGCCAGCAGCCAAGGGCGGAACACTGAAGCTTTCTTT. Protein product: CASSQGRNTEAFF.

This chain joins TRBV5-5 and TRBJ2-1, with TRBD2 matching over 11 bases. The CDR3 is 17 amino acids. CDR1 and CDR2 (germline): SGHKS, YYEKEE (reference sequence). V lost 2 bases and J lost 7; bases outside the gene matches: 11. CDR3 DNA sequence: TGTGCCAGCAGCTTAGCCCGTGGTAGCGGGGGGGTTAATGAGCAGTTCTTC. Its protein is CASSLARGSGGVNEQFF.

This CDR3 is CASSSGLAGVRDTQYF. The CDR3 DNA reads as TGTGCCAGCAGCTCGGGACTAGCGGGAGTGCGGGATACGCAGTATTTT. The chain recombines TRBV5-8 with TRBJ2-3; 14 bases match TRBD2. Looked up from germline, CDR1 is SGHTS and CDR2 is YDEGEE. This CDR3 spans 16 amino acids. J gave up 6 bases and V 3 bases, and 6 bases lay outside the gene matches.

The chain recombines TRBV5-1 with TRBJ2-1; 7 bases are shared with TRBD2. The CDR3 consists of 21 residues. Germline V CDR1 and CDR2: SGHRS, YFSETQ. The V segment lost 0 bases and the J segment 0 bases; nucleotides outside the gene matches: 18. The CDR3 spells CASSLGGLVGVREGSYNEQFF. The CDR3 coding sequence is TGCGCCAGCAGCTTGGGAGGACTAGTGGGGGTACGGGAAGGCTCCTACAATGAGCAGTTCTTC.

In DNA form, the CDR3 reads TGTGCCAGCAGAAAACCGGACAGGCAAGAGACCCAGTACTTC. This codes for CASRKPDRQETQYF. This sequence joins TRBV28 and TRBJ2-5; 7 nucleotides agree with TRBD1. Per the germline V gene, CDR1 is MDHEN and CDR2 is SYDVKM. After removal of 6 bases from V and 2 bases from J, the junction contained 6 bases not matched to a gene. The CDR3 length is 14 residues.

The gene calls are TRBV16 and TRBJ1-4, with D tentatively TRBD1 (5 bases). The CDR3 length is 19 residues. CDR1 is KGHSY and CDR2 is FQNENV in the germline V gene. V was clipped by 4 bases and J by 3 bases, with 24 bases between them. The CDR3: CASSRHRLVPTASNEKLFF. CDR3 nucleotides: TGTGCCAGCAGCCGACATCGGTTGGTCCCGACAGCCTCTAATGAAAAACTGTTTTTT.

The chain carries TRBV7-8 and TRBJ1-4, with a tentative D call TRBD1 (5 bases). Germline values: CDR1 SGHVS, CDR2 FQNEAQ. The CDR3 spans 15 residues. V dropped 4 bases and J dropped 4 bases, with 13 bases sitting between them. CDR3 bases: TGTGCCAGCAGCTCCGGCCGACAGAATAATGAAAAACTGTTTTTT. This translates into CASSSGRQNNEKLFF.

J is TRBJ2-7 and V is TRBV7-9; D possibly corresponds to TRBD2 (6 bases). Looked up from germline, CDR1 is SEHNR and CDR2 is FQNEAQ (reference sequence). CDR3 length: 15 residues. Trimming shortened V by 8 bases and J by 4 bases, and 21 bases separated the two germline ends. The CDR3 nucleotides read TGTGCCAGCTCCACGGGGGAGAGCGGAGAGTACGAGCAGTACTTC. Its translation: CASSTGESGEYEQYF.

This sequence joins TRBV29-1 and TRBJ2-7; unclear D gene. This CDR3 has 12 amino acids. Germline CDR1 is SQVTM and CDR2 is ANQGSEA. V lost 6 bases and J 5 bases, leaving 14 bases between the germline ends. The CDR3 sequence: CSVTFQRNEQYF. The CDR3 nucleotides are TGCAGCGTCACTTTTCAGAGAAACGAGCAGTACTTC.

The chain combines TRBV11-2 with TRBJ2-7; 10 bases match TRBD1. CDR1 and CDR2 from the germline V gene are SGHAT and FQNNGV. There are 15 residues in the CDR3. After removal of 4 bases from V and 5 bases from J, the junction contained 8 bases not matched to a gene. CDR3 sequence (DNA): TGTGCCAGCAGCTCCGGGACAGGGGACATCCACGAGCAGTACTTC. The encoded protein is CASSSGTGDIHEQYF.

The chain employs TRBV4-1 and TRBJ2-2; D gene uncertain. This CDR3 region has 15 residues. V gave up 0 bases and J gave up 5 bases, with 10 bases separating them. CDR1 and CDR2 (germline): MGHRA, YSYEKL. The CDR3 sequence: CASSQDWMFTGELFF. CDR3 sequence (DNA): TGCGCCAGCAGCCAAGATTGGATGTTTACCGGGGAGCTGTTTTTT.

CDR3 residues: CASSLSEAGDYEQYF. For the CDR3, the DNA is TGTGCCAGCTCACTCAGTGAAGCGGGGGACTACGAGCAGTACTTC. The V gene is TRBV18, the J gene TRBJ2-7; 8 nucleotides agree with TRBD2. Unmatched junction bases numbered 8, after V lost 4 bases and J lost 3 bases. CDR1 KGHSH and CDR2 LQKENI come from the germline V gene. CDR3 size: 15 residues.

The J gene is TRBJ2-3, the V gene TRBV28, with TRBD1 identical over 9 bases. The CDR3 contains 12 residues. J was trimmed by 10 bases and V by 5 bases; bases with no gene match: 4. CDR1 is MDHEN and CDR2 is SYDVKM in the germline V gene. The CDR3 sequence is CASSATGGPQYF. In DNA form, the CDR3 reads TGTGCCAGCAGTGCGACAGGGGGTCCGCAGTATTTT.

This chain links TRBV10-3 with TRBJ2-6; D not certain. Between the trimmed V and J ends, which lost 3 bases and 0 bases, there was a span of 6 bases. Per germline, CDR1 ENHRY and CDR2 SYGVKD. The CDR3 extends over 15 amino acids. DNA of the CDR3: TGTGCCATCAGTGATCTGCGCTCTGGGGCCAACGTCCTGACTTTC. This sequence encodes CAISDLRSGANVLTF.

This chain connects TRBV19 to TRBJ1-5; 7 bases align to TRBD1. The J segment lost 4 bases and the V segment lost 4 bases, leaving 4 bases of the junction unmatched. Looked up from germline, CDR1 is LNHDA and CDR2 is SQIVND (reference sequence). The CDR3 consists of 14 residues. DNA of the CDR3: TGTGCCAGTAGTACCCTGGGACAGAATCAGCCCCAGCATTTT. Its translation is CASSTLGQNQPQHF.

The chain has TRBV7-3 and TRBJ2-5; no clear D. V shed 4 bases and J shed 2 bases, with 8 bases lying between them. The CDR3 sequence is 13 residues long. CDR1 is SGHTA, CDR2 FQGTGA, per germline. The CDR3 nucleotides read TGTGCCAGCAGCTCCGGGTCTCAAGAGACCCAGTACTTC. Amino acids: CASSSGSQETQYF.

The table lists this clone with a few counts. The chain is built from TRBV10-2 and TRBJ2-1; TRBD2 aligns across 8 bases. The J segment lost 5 bases and the V segment lost 2 bases, leaving 2 bases of the junction unmatched. The CDR3 totals 14 residues. Looked up from germline, CDR1 is WSHSY and CDR2 is SAAADI. CDR3: CASSEPAGDNEQFF. In nucleotides, the CDR3 is TGCGCCAGCAGTGAGCCAGCGGGGGACAATGAGCAGTTCTTC.

The rearrangement links TRBV5-1 to TRBJ1-2; D gene uncertain. V was shortened by 0 bases and J by 4 bases, with 7 bases between the two germline ends. The germline gives CDR1 SGHRS, CDR2 YFSETQ. This CDR3 region has 13 residues. The CDR3 loop reads CASSLVLGYGYTF. In DNA form, the CDR3 reads TGCGCCAGCAGCTTGGTTCTGGGCTATGGCTACACCTTC. Based on the CDR3 plus reference TRBV5-1 and TRBJ1-2, the full variable domain is KAGVTQTPRYLIKTRGQQVTLSCSPISGHRSVSWYQQTPGQGLQFLFEYFSETQRNKGNFPGRFSGRQFSNSRSEMNVSTLELGDSALYLCASSLVLGYGYTFGSGTRLTVV.

This chain links TRBV4-2 with TRBJ2-1; D might be TRBD2 (5 bases). The germline V gene encodes CDR1 LGHNA and CDR2 YNFKEQ. This CDR3 region has 13 residues. V lost 4 bases and J lost 7, with 11 bases in between. The CDR3 sequence is CASSLDLLNEQFF. Written as DNA, the CDR3 is TGTGCCAGCAGCCTGGACTTGTTAAATGAGCAGTTCTTC.

This clone has just a few counts. J is TRBJ1-3 and V is TRBV14; no clear D. CDR1 and CDR2 (germline): SGHDN, FVKESK. V was trimmed by 3 bases and J by 0 bases, leaving 9 bases between them. This CDR3 region has 15 residues. CDR3 DNA sequence: TGTGCCAGCAGCCAGGGCATGTTCTCTGGAAACACCATATATTTT. Protein product: CASSQGMFSGNTIYF.